Following are 16 T cell receptor beta chains from one sample sequenced in a study of shared clonotypes between healthy human individuals. Clones were sequenced by immunoSEQ multiplex PCR, and TCRdb holds only the in-frame ones, with some missing. In the table there are 2 million to 2.5 million clones, about 94% of which are singletons. Sample: naive CD4+ T cells sorted from blood. Sample subset: CD45RA+ positively selected. Receptors originate from a man between 18 and 29 years old in good health.

J is TRBJ2-1 and V is TRBV10-1; D uncertain. CDR3 length: 14 residues. Trimming removed 5 bases from V and 5 bases from J, with 13 bases in between. Germline loops: CDR1 WNHNN, CDR2 SYGVQD (reference sequence). The CDR3 DNA follows: TGCGCCAGCAGTATAACGGGTGGGGACAATGAGCAGTTCTTC. Its translation is CASSITGGDNEQFF.

The V call is TRBV7-2, the J call TRBJ2-4; the match to TRBD2 covers 14 bases. The CDR3 sequence is 19 residues long. Germline values: CDR1 SGHTA, CDR2 FQGNSA. V lost 3 bases, J lost 0 bases, and 7 bases stayed unmatched. The CDR3 DNA reads as TGTGCCAGCAGCTTGTTTGCGGGACTAGCGGGAGTAGCCAAAAACATTCAGTACTTC. Protein product: CASSLFAGLAGVAKNIQYF.

The genes are TRBV28 and TRBJ2-7; D gene uncertain. The CDR3 has 13 residues. Germline-derived CDR1 and CDR2 are MDHEN and SYDVKM. V gave up 7 bases and J gave up 9 bases, with 19 bases separating them. The DNA of the CDR3 is TGTGCCAGCACCCAACCCTTGGCAGGCGGGCAGTACTTC. Protein sequence: CASTQPLAGGQYF.

The rearrangement links TRBV19 to TRBJ1-5, with D hard to call. The CDR3 covers 13 residues. The germline CDR1 and CDR2 sequences are LNHDA and SQIVND (reference sequence). Trimming stripped 0 bases from V and 10 bases from J, with 10 bases between. The CDR3 loop is CASSIDGNKPQHF. The CDR3 coding sequence is TGTGCCAGTAGTATAGATGGGAATAAACCCCAGCATTTT.

The J gene is TRBJ2-7, the V gene TRBV10-2; D is ambiguous. The CDR3 is 17 residues long. Germline V gene sequence: CDR1 WSHSY, CDR2 SAAADI. Trimming removed 4 bases from V and 0 bases from J, with 19 bases in between. Here the CDR3 reads CASSGPPAYWSSYEQYF. The CDR3 coding sequence is TGCGCCAGCAGTGGCCCCCCGGCGTACTGGAGCTCCTACGAGCAGTACTTC.

This rearrangement joins TRBV15 to TRBJ1-1; no clear D. CDR1 is LNHNV, CDR2 YYDKDF, per germline (reference sequence). Trimming shortened V by 3 bases and J by 1 base, and 6 bases separated the two germline ends. There are 13 residues in the CDR3. The CDR3 DNA sequence: TGTGCCACCAGCAGTCAGCAGAACACTGAAGCTTTCTTT. Amino acids: CATSSQQNTEAFF.

Comments on this clone: Other DNA sequences within the sample encode an identical CDR3. The CDR3 spells CASSPGLAGVGEQYF. The CDR3 DNA reads TGTGCCAGCAGTCCCGGACTAGCGGGAGTTGGCGAGCAGTACTTC. The genes are TRBV6-6 and TRBJ2-7; TRBD2 aligns across 13 bases. Germline CDR1 reads MNHNY; CDR2 reads SVGAGI (reference sequence). V shed 5 bases and J 6 bases; nucleotides not matched to a gene: 7. This CDR3 region has 15 residues.

This chain joins TRBV18 and TRBJ1-5, with D unclear. The CDR3 is 12 amino acids. Germline V gene data show CDR1 as KGHSH and CDR2 as LQKENI. Between the trimmed V and J ends, which lost 6 bases and 1 base, there was a span of 4 bases. CDR3 nucleotides: TGTGCCAGCTCGGAGAGCAATCAGCCCCAGCATTTT. It translates to CASSESNQPQHF. The full variable domain, its missing parts supplied by reference TRBV18 and TRBJ1-5, is NAGVMQNPRHLVRRRGQEARLRCSPMKGHSHVYWYRQLPEEGLKFMVYLQKENIIDESGMPKERFSAEFPKEGPSILRIQQVVRGDSAAYFCASSESNQPQHFGDGTRLSIL.

For this clone: The same CDR3 also results from other DNA sequences found in this sample. CDR3 DNA sequence: TGTGCCAGCAGTTTTCGGGCTTACGAGCAGTACTTC. As protein: CASSFRAYEQYF. This chain connects TRBV28 to TRBJ2-7; D is uncertain. Looked up from germline, CDR1 is MDHEN and CDR2 is SYDVKM. The V end lost 3 bases, the J end lost 4 bases, and 7 bases lay between the germline ends. This CDR3 region has 12 residues.

The rearrangement uses TRBV19 and TRBJ2-3; D not resolved. Trimming left V 5 bases short and J 3 bases short, with 15 bases between. The V gene's germline CDR1 is LNHDA and CDR2 SQIVND (reference sequence). The CDR3 contains 15 residues. CDR3 nucleotides: TGTGCCAGTAGTCCTCGAGCGACGAAGACAGATACGCAGTATTTT. The encoded protein is CASSPRATKTDTQYF.

This clone was seen only once. Different DNA sequences within this sample yield the same CDR3. The chain recombines TRBV15 with TRBJ2-7; D not certain. The V gene's germline CDR1 is LNHNV and CDR2 YYDKDF (reference sequence). V was trimmed by 0 bases and J by 3 bases, leaving 6 bases between them. The CDR3 spans 13 residues. The CDR3 reads CATSRDVGYEQYF. The CDR3, as DNA: TGTGCCACCAGCAGAGATGTGGGCTACGAGCAGTACTTC. The variable domain in full, with the rest retrieved from reference TRBV15 and TRBJ2-7, is DAMVIQNPRYQVTQFGKPVTLSCSQTLNHNVMYWYQQKSSQAPKLLFHYYDKDFNNEADTPDNFQSRRPNTSFCFLDIRSPGLGDTAMYLCATSRDVGYEQYFGPGTRLTVT.

The chain joins TRBV2 to TRBJ2-3; TRBD2 aligns across 7 bases. J lost 0 bases, V lost 2 bases, and 5 bases had no gene match. Germline V gene sequence: CDR1 SNHLY, CDR2 FYNNEI. The CDR3 covers 16 residues. CDR3 DNA: TGTGCCAGCAGTGAACGGGGGGTCCCTAGCACAGATACGCAGTATTTT. It specifies CASSERGVPSTDTQYF.

This chain joins TRBV7-6 and TRBJ1-6; D unresolved. Trimming took off 5 bases at V and 0 bases at J, with 11 bases between the two ends. CDR1 SGHVS and CDR2 FNYEAQ come from the germline V gene. The CDR3 totals 16 residues. CDR3 region: CASSPRVGSYNSPLHF. The CDR3 coding sequence is TGTGCCAGCAGCCCCCGGGTGGGCTCCTATAATTCACCCCTCCACTTT. Filled out from reference TRBV7-6 and TRBJ1-6, the complete variable domain reads GAGVSQSPRYKVTKRGQDVALRCDPISGHVSLYWYRQALGQGPEFLTYFNYEAQQDKSGLPNDRFSAERPEGSISTLTIQRTEQRDSAMYRCASSPRVGSYNSPLHFGNGTRLTVT.

The CDR3 sequence is CARDSSFEDNEQFF. The CDR3 DNA is TGTGCCAGAGACTCTAGCTTCGAGGACAATGAGCAGTTCTTC. V is TRBV27 and J is TRBJ2-1; weak D call: TRBD2 (5 bases). With 9 bases removed from V and 5 bases from J, the gap between germline ends came to 17 bases. From germline, CDR1 is MNHEY and CDR2 SMNVEV (reference sequence). The length of the CDR3 is 14 residues.

The rearrangement joins TRBV4-1 to TRBJ1-6; D is perhaps TRBD1 (5 bases). Germline V CDR1 and CDR2: MGHRA, YSYEKL. The CDR3 has 15 residues. The V gene lost 4 bases and the J gene lost 7 bases, with 14 bases spanning the gap. CDR3 in DNA: TGCGCCAGCAGCCGGATGGGACCCACGAATTCACCCCTCCACTTT. This sequence encodes CASSRMGPTNSPLHF.

With regard to this clone: At the DNA level, this CDR3 is encoded by other sequences in the same sample as well. The CDR3 sequence: CAIRQGLNQPQHF. The CDR3 DNA sequence: TGTGCCATCCGTCAGGGGCTTAATCAGCCCCAGCATTTT. This chain joins TRBV10-3 and TRBJ1-5; a possible D gene is TRBD1 (6 bases). V was clipped by 8 bases and J by 4 bases, with 12 bases between them. Germline V gene lookup returns CDR1 ENHRY and CDR2 SYGVKD. The CDR3 contains 13 residues.